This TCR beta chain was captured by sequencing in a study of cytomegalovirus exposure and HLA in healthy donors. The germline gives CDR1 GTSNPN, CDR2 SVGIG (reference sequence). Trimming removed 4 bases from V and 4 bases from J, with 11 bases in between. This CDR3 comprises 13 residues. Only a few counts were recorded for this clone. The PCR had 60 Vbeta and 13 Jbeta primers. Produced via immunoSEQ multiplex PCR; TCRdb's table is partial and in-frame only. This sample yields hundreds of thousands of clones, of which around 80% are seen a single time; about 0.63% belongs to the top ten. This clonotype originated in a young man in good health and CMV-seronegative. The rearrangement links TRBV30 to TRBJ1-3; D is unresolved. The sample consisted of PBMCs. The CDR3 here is CAWTRVSGNTIYF. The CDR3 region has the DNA TGTGCCTGGACACGGGTGTCAGGAAACACCATATATTTT.